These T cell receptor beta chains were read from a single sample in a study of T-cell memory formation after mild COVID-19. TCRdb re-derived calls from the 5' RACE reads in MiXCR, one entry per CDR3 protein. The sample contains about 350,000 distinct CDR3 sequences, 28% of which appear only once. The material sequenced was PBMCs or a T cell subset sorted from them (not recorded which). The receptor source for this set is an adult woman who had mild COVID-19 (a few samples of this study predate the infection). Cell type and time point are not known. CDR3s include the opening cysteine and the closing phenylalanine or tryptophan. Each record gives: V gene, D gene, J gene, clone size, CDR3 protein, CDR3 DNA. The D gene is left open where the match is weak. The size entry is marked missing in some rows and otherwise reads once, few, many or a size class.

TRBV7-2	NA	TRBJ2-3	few	CASSSNGRTDTQYF	TGTGCCAGCAGCTCAAATGGGCGGACAGATACGCAGTATTTT
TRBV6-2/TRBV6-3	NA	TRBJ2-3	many	CASSYGSSVDTQYF	TGTGCCAGCAGTTACGGGTCGAGTGTGGATACGCAGTATTTT
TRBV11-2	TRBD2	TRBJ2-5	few	CASSLTSAQYQETQYF	TGTGCCAGCAGCTTGACTAGCGCGCAGTACCAAGAGACCCAGTACTTC
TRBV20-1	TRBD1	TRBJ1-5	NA	CSAPPGQPNQPQHF	TGCAGTGCGCCTCCGGGACAGCCAAATCAGCCCCAGCATTTT
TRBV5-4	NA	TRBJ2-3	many	CASSSPTFPAGADTQYF	TGTGCCAGCAGCTCCCCCACCTTTCCAGCGGGCGCAGATACGCAGTATTTT
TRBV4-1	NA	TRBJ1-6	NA	CASSATRGYNSPLHF	TGCGCCAGCAGCGCCACCCGGGGGTATAATTCACCCCTCCACTTT
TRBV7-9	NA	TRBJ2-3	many	CASSFFGAQTDTQYF	TGTGCCAGCAGCTTTTTCGGGGCACAGACAGATACGCAGTATTTT
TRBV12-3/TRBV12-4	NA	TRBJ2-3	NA	CASTLWIPDTQYF	TGTGCCAGCACCCTTTGGATCCCAGATACGCAGTATTTT
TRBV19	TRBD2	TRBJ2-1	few	CASSMAMTSGSPEQFF	TGTGCCAGTAGTATGGCAATGACTAGCGGGAGTCCTGAGCAGTTCTTC
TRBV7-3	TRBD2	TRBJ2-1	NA	CASSFSGTSVYNEQFF	TGTGCCAGCAGCTTCTCCGGGACTAGCGTGTACAATGAGCAGTTCTTC
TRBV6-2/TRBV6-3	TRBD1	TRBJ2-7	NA	CASSYSPGQGFGEQYF	TGTGCCAGCAGTTACTCGCCGGGACAGGGTTTCGGCGAGCAGTACTTC
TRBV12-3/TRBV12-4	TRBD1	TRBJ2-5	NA	CASSVDRGETQYF	TGTGCCAGCAGTGTCGACAGGGGGGAGACCCAGTACTTC
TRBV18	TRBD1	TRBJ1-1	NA	CASSPDRTGAEAFF	TGTGCCAGCTCACCAGACCGGACAGGGGCTGAAGCTTTCTTT
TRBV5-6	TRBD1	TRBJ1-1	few	CASSEGQPNTEAFF	TGTGCCAGCAGCGAGGGACAGCCGAACACTGAAGCTTTCTTT
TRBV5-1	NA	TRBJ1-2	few	CASSLRAQGHYYGYTF	TGCGCCAGCAGCTTGCGAGCGCAGGGTCATTACTATGGCTACACCTTC
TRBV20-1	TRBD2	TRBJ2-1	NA	CSAREGLAGANEQFF	TGCAGTGCTAGAGAAGGACTAGCGGGGGCCAATGAGCAGTTCTTC
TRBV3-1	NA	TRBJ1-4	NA	CASSRESGVAEKLFF	TGTGCCAGCAGCCGAGAATCAGGGGTAGCTGAAAAACTGTTTTTT
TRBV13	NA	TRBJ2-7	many	CASSLVGSYEQYF	TGTGCCAGCAGCTTAGTGGGGTCCTACGAGCAGTACTTC
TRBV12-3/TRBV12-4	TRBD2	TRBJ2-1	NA	CASSPYRLLAGGREGEQFF	TGTGCCAGCAGTCCCTACCGACTCCTAGCGGGAGGACGGGAGGGTGAGCAGTTCTTC
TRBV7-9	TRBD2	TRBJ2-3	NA	CASSPRTSVTDTQYF	TGTGCCAGCAGCCCGCGTACTAGCGTCACAGATACGCAGTATTTT
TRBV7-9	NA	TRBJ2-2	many	CASSPTASGELFF	TGTGCCAGCAGCCCGACCGCATCCGGGGAGCTGTTTTTT
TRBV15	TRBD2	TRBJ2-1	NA	CATSKGGSSYNEQFF	TGTGCCACCAGCAAGGGCGGGAGCTCCTACAATGAGCAGTTCTTC
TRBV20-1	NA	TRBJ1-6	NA	CSAPLPTGRFNSPLHF	TGCAGTGCCCCCCTCCCGACAGGAAGATTCAATTCACCCCTCCACTTT
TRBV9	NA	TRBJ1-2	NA	CASSPRPAGYGYTF	TGTGCCAGCAGCCCGAGGCCGGCGGGCTATGGCTACACCTTC
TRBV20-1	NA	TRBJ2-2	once	CSARPGGLNTGELFF	TGCAGTGCCCGTCCGGGGGGCCTGAACACCGGGGAGCTGTTTTTT
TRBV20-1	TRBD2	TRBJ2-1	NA	CSAPIKGGGAWNEQFF	TGCAGTGCTCCTATTAAAGGCGGGGGGGCCTGGAATGAGCAGTTCTTC
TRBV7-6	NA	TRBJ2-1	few	CASSLGATNEQFF	TGTGCCAGCAGCTTAGGCGCTACCAATGAGCAGTTCTTC
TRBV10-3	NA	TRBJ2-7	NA	CAIRGAQYF	TGTGCCATCAGGGGTGCTCAGTACTTC
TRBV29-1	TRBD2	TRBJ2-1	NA	CSVDLAGNYNEQFF	TGCAGCGTTGATCTAGCGGGAAATTACAATGAGCAGTTCTTC
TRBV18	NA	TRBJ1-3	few	CASSPTLGTLGNTIYF	TGTGCCAGCTCACCAACGCTCGGGACCCTTGGGAACACCATATATTTT
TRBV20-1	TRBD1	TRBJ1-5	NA	CSAPRGQGSNQPQHF	TGCAGTGCTCCCAGAGGACAGGGTAGCAATCAGCCCCAGCATTTT
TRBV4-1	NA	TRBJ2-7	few	CASSLTATYEQYF	TGCGCCAGCAGCCTCACGGCGACCTACGAGCAGTACTTC
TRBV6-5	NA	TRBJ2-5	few	CASSQRQAETQYF	TGTGCCAGCAGTCAGAGACAGGCGGAGACCCAGTACTTC
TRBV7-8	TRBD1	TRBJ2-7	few	CASSSRRQGAYEQYF	TGTGCCAGCAGCTCCCGTAGACAGGGTGCTTACGAGCAGTACTTC
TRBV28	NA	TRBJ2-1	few	CASGGAGSYNEQFF	TGTGCCAGCGGGGGGGCGGGTTCCTACAATGAGCAGTTCTTC
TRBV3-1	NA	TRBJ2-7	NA	CASSPPGVREQYF	TGTGCCAGCAGCCCGCCCGGGGTGCGCGAGCAGTACTTC
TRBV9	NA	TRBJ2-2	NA	CASSVDPGVVTGELFF	TGTGCCAGCAGCGTAGATCCGGGGGTGGTCACCGGGGAGCTGTTTTTT
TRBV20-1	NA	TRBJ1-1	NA	CSGTPRTVEVEAFF	TGCAGTGGTACCCCGAGGACGGTGGAGGTTGAAGCTTTCTTT
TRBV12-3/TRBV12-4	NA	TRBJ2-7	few	CASSRSGDTYEQYF	TGTGCCAGCAGCCGTTCCGGGGATACCTACGAGCAGTACTTC
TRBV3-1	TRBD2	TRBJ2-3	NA	CASSPERGGQRTQYF	TGTGCCAGCAGCCCCGAGCGGGGGGGCCAGCGTACGCAGTATTTT
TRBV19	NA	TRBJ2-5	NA	CASSVRQARETQYF	TGTGCCAGTAGTGTCCGACAGGCCAGGGAGACCCAGTACTTC
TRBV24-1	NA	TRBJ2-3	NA	CATSGRGATDTQYF	TGTGCCACCAGCGGTCGAGGGGCCACAGATACGCAGTATTTT
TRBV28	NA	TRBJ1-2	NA	CASSLSGLMSFF	TGTGCCAGCAGTTTATCCGGTCTGATGTCCTTCTTC
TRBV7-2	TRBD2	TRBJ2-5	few	CASSLARSREKETQYF	TGTGCCAGCAGCTTAGCGCGATCGCGGGAGAAAGAGACCCAGTACTTC
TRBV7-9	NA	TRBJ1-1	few	CASSLLGAEAFF	TGTGCCAGCAGCTTATTAGGCGCTGAAGCTTTCTTT
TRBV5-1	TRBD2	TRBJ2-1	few	CASSPRTSGVPSNEQFF	TGCGCCAGCAGCCCTCGGACTAGCGGGGTGCCTAGCAATGAGCAGTTCTTC
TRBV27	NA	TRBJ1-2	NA	CASAFRQQRGYTF	TGTGCCAGCGCCTTCCGGCAACAGAGGGGCTACACCTTC
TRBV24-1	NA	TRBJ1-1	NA	CATSDLEGNTEAFF	TGTGCCACCAGTGATTTGGAGGGGAACACTGAAGCTTTCTTT
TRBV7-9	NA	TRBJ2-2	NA	CASSLSRGALAGELFF	TGTGCCAGCAGCTTAAGTCGGGGGGCCCTGGCCGGGGAGCTGTTTTTT
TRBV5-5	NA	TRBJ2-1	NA	CASSLATGRTYNEQFF	TGTGCCAGCAGCTTGGCCACGGGACGGACCTACAATGAGCAGTTCTTC
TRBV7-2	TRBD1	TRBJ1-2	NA	CASSPGQGWGYTF	TGTGCCAGCAGCCCAGGACAGGGCTGGGGCTACACCTTC
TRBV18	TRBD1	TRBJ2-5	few	CASSQGQAKETQYF	TGTGCCAGCTCCCAGGGACAGGCTAAAGAGACCCAGTACTTC
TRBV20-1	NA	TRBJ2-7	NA	CSARQSLAFHEQYF	TGCAGTGCTAGACAATCGCTAGCCTTCCACGAGCAGTACTTC
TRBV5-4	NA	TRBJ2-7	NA	CASSLDRFPTEQYF	TGTGCCAGCAGCTTGGACAGGTTTCCAACCGAGCAGTACTTC
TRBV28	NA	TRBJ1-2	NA	CASSLTMGGYTF	TGTGCCAGCAGTCTAACGATGGGGGGCTACACCTTC